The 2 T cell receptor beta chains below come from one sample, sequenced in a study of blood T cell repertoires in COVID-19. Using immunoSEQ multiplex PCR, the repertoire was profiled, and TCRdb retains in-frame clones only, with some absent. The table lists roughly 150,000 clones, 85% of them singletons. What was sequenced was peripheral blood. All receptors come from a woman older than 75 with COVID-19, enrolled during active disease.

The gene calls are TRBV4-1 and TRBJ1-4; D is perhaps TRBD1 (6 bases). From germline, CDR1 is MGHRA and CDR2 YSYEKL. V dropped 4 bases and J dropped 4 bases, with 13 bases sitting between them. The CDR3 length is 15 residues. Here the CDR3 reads CASSPEGGVNEKLFF. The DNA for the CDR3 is TGCGCCAGCAGCCCAGAAGGGGGGGTTAATGAAAAACTGTTTTTT.

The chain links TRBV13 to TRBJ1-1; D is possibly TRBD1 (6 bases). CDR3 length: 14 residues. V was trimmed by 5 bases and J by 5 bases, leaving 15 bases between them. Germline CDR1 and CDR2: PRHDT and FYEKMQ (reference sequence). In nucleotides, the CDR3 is TGTGCCAGCAGCACAGCCGGGACATTAACTGAAGCTTTCTTT. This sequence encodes CASSTAGTLTEAFF. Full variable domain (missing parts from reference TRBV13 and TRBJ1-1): AAGVIQSPRHLIKEKRETATLKCYPIPRHDTVYWYQQGPGQDPQFLISFYEKMQSDKGSIPDRFSAQQFSDYHSELNMSSLELGDSALYFCASSTAGTLTEAFFGQGTRLTVV.